This T cell receptor (beta chain) came from a study of blood T cell repertoires in COVID-19. In the study overall: Sources were T cells, B-cell-depleted T cells, or PBMCs; the material itself was cDNA or gDNA.

Study processing details: Scientists estimated how many nucleated cells there were by amplifying reference gene primers. The data were produced by immunoSEQ multiplex PCR, yet TCRdb's version contains in-frame clones alone and is incomplete. V and J calls and clone size are copied from that table; D and trimming were computed from the DNA. The sample carries approximately 300,000 clones, approximately 85% recorded once. CDR1 is MDHEN and CDR2 is SYDVKM in the germline V gene. Germline trimming cut 5 bases from V and 3 bases from J; bases unmatched to any gene: 10. The CDR3 extends over 15 amino acids.

This sequence originates from a human donor with COVID-19, enrolled during active disease. The donor label of this sample is uncertain. What was sequenced was peripheral blood. This chain connects TRBV28 to TRBJ2-7; 7 nucleotides agree with TRBD1. The CDR3 DNA follows: TGTGCCAGCAGTCTCCAGGGGGTGTGGGGCTACGAGCAGTACTTC. Translating it yields CASSLQGVWGYEQYF.